This paragraph reports one T cell receptor beta chain. Its antigen is currently unknown. The entry originates in a study of cytomegalovirus exposure and HLA in healthy donors. The CDR3 totals 15 residues. Looked up from germline, CDR1 is MDHEN and CDR2 is SYDVKM. The V and J ends lost 1 base and 7 bases respectively, with 13 bases between them. Points from the study as a whole: CMV serostatus was the sole immune exposure data available.

The PCR ran on 60 Vbeta and 13 Jbeta primers. TCRdb's copy holds only in-frame clones and misses some; the assay was immunoSEQ multiplex PCR. The sample shows approximately 200,000 clones, 60% to 80% of them seen only once. The sample comprised PBMCs. This rearrangement joins TRBV28 to TRBJ1-4, with D possibly being TRBD1 (5 bases). This clonotype was sampled from a man between 18 and 35 years old in good health and CMV-seronegative. In DNA form, the CDR3 reads TGTGCCAGCAGTTTATCTGGGGCTAAAATTGAAAAACTGTTTTTT. Its translation is CASSLSGAKIEKLFF.